One and the same sample provided the 13 T cell receptor beta chains below, sequenced in a study of early T cells in non-severe SARS-CoV-2 infection. TCRdb used MiXCR to reprocess the 5' RACE reads, holding one entry per CDR3 protein. This sample has some 60,000 distinct CDR3 sequences; about 10% occur once, and the top ten carry around 8.3%. The specimen sequenced was whole blood. Receptor source: an adult who was a healthcare worker with PCR-confirmed SARS-CoV-2 infection or an uninfected control (not recorded which).

In its sample, this clonotype was seen many times. At one end, the junction sequence differs from germline, possibly due to a read error. This rearrangement joins TRBV7-9 to TRBJ1-5, with D unresolved. Germline lookup yields CDR1 SEHNR and CDR2 FQNEAQ (reference sequence). The CDR3 runs 15 residues. This CDR3 reads CASSLAGGGNLPQHF. CDR3 DNA sequence: TGTGCCAGCAGCTTAGCGGGTGGCGGAAATCTGCCCCAGCATTTT.

As for this clonotype: This may come from a read error, since a much larger clone is one base off. The rearrangement uses TRBV12-3 or TRBV12-4 and TRBJ1-2; the D gene is possibly TRBD1 (6 bases). The CDR3 runs 14 residues. V shed 6 bases and J shed 0 bases, with 11 bases lying between them. The chain's CDR3 is CASSSGQTNYGYTF. For the CDR3, the DNA is TGTGCCAGCAGCTCCGGACAGACTAACTATGGCTACACCTTC.

This clonotype has at least ten counts. The chain joins TRBV29-1 to TRBJ2-1, with TRBD1 matching 8 bases. This CDR3 has 13 residues. The trim removed 6 bases at V and 2 bases at J, leaving 3 bases unmatched. Germline values: CDR1 SQVTM, CDR2 ANQGSEA. The CDR3 loop is CSVKTGAYNEQFF. Written as DNA, the CDR3 is TGCAGCGTCAAGACAGGGGCCTACAATGAGCAGTTCTTC.

This clonotype was counted at least ten times. Here the CDR3 reads CASGTSGSTDTQYF. CDR3 nucleotide sequence: TGTGCCAGCGGGACTAGCGGAAGCACAGATACGCAGTATTTT. The chain employs TRBV27 and TRBJ2-3, with 11 positions matching TRBD2. Germline CDR1 MNHEY, CDR2 SMNVEV (reference sequence). The CDR3 spans 14 residues. V shed 8 bases, J shed 0 bases, and the junction held 1 base outside the gene matches.

At least ten counts were recorded for this clonotype. The rearrangement links TRBV7-2 to TRBJ2-3; tentative D call: TRBD2 (5 bases). The CDR3 consists of 16 residues. V dropped 2 bases and J dropped 4 bases, with 16 bases sitting between them. Germline assignment: CDR1 SGHTA and CDR2 FQGNSA. The chain's CDR3 is CASSLFPASRPDTQYF. In DNA, the CDR3 is TGTGCCAGCAGCTTATTTCCGGCTAGCCGGCCAGATACGCAGTATTTT. The full variable domain, completed using reference TRBV7-2 and TRBJ2-3, is GAGVSQSPSNKVTEKGKDVELRCDPISGHTALYWYRQSLGQGLEFLIYFQGNSAPDKSGLPSDRFSAERTGGSVSTLTIQRTQQEDSAVYLCASSLFPASRPDTQYFGPGTRLTVL.

This clonotype has ten or more counts. The rearrangement uses TRBV21-1 and TRBJ1-5. TRBV21-1 is flagged as a pseudogene. This CDR3 contains 16 residues. The CDR3 sequence is CASSKQQGGIDQPQHF. The DNA for the CDR3 is TGTGCCAGCAGCAAACAACAGGGAGGGATCGATCAGCCCCAGCATTTT.

This clonotype was observed at least ten times. The rearrangement links TRBV12-3 or TRBV12-4 to TRBJ2-1; TRBD1 matches at 9 bases. CDR3 length: 16 residues. The V gene end was trimmed by 5 bases and the J gene end by 8 bases; junction bases not matched to a gene: 13. As DNA, the CDR3 is TGTGCCAGCAGTACACGGCACACAGGGGGCGGGTATGAGCAGTTCTTC. It specifies CASSTRHTGGGYEQFF.

This clonotype was counted ten times or more. This chain uses TRBV12-5 with TRBJ2-1, with D perhaps TRBD1 or TRBD2 (5 bases each). Trimming cost V 6 bases and J 4 bases, with 13 bases left between them. Germline V gene sequence: CDR1 LGHNT, CDR2 FRNRAP. This CDR3 has 14 amino acids. The CDR3 reads CASGESGQYNEQFF. The DNA of the CDR3 is TGTGCTAGTGGCGAGAGCGGACAATACAATGAGCAGTTCTTC.

This clonotype showed up just a few times. The chain joins TRBV29-1 to TRBJ2-3, with 13 bases fitting TRBD2. Per the germline V gene, CDR1 is SQVTM and CDR2 is ANQGSEA. This CDR3 is 18 amino acids long. V dropped 6 bases and J dropped 3; count of bases not matched to a gene: 15. CDR3 in DNA: TGCAGCGTCGCTCCTACTAGCGGGAGGGCCATCTGGACAGATACGCAGTATTTT. This encodes CSVAPTSGRAIWTDTQYF.

In its sample, this clonotype was seen many times. The rearrangement uses TRBV20-1 and TRBJ2-7; 11 bases map to TRBD2. Germline trimming cut 4 bases from V and 4 bases from J; bases unmatched to any gene: 6. The germline V gene encodes CDR1 DFQATT and CDR2 SNEGSKA (reference sequence). The CDR3 extends over 14 amino acids. The CDR3 DNA follows: TGCAGTGCTATTAGCGGGAGGGCCACTTACGAGCAGTACTTC. Its translation is CSAISGRATYEQYF.

Points on this clonotype: It may be a read error: a sequence one base away is much more abundant. This sequence joins TRBV7-9 and TRBJ1-2; D call uncertain. The CDR3 sequence is 14 residues long. CDR1 is SEHNR and CDR2 is FQNEAQ in the germline V gene (reference sequence). CDR3 region: CASSDIRGGYGHTF. As DNA, the CDR3 is TGTGCCAGCAGCGACATCCGGGGAGGATATGGCCACACCTTC. The entire variable domain, with the rest obtained from reference TRBV7-9 and TRBJ1-2, is as follows: DTGVSQNPRHKITKRGQNVTFRCDPISEHNRLYWYRQTLGQGPEFLTYFQNEAQLEKSRLLSDRFSAERPKGSFSTLEIQRTEQGDSAMYLCASSDIRGGYGHTFGSGTRLTVV.

The table lists this clonotype with many counts. V is TRBV20-1 and J is TRBJ2-1; 8 nucleotides align to TRBD2. Germline-derived CDR1 and CDR2 are DFQATT and SNEGSKA (reference sequence). Trimming took 8 bases from V and 4 from J; bases not matched to a gene: 22. The CDR3 length is 18 residues. The CDR3 nucleotides read TGCAGTTCCTGGAACCTCTTAGAGTTGGTAGCGGGATACAATGAGCAGTTCTTC. Protein product: CSSWNLLELVAGYNEQFF.

This clonotype was counted only a few times. A read error may produce the germline difference seen at one junction end. The chain combines TRBV6-5 with TRBJ2-3; 8 bases match TRBD2. This CDR3 has 14 amino acids. Germline lookup yields CDR1 MNHEY and CDR2 SVGAGI. The CDR3 DNA is TGTGCCAGCAGGGGATGGACTAGCACAAATACGCAGTATTTT. Translation gives CASRGWTSTNTQYF.